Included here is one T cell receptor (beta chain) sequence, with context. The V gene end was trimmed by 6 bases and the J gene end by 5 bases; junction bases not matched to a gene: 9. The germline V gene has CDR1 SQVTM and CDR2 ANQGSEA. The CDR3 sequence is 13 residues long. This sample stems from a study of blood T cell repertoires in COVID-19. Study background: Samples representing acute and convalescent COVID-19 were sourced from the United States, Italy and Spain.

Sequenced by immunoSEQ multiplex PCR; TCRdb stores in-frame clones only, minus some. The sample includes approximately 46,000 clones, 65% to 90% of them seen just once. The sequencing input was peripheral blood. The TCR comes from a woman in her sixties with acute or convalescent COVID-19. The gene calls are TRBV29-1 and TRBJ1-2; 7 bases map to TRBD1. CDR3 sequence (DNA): TGCAGCGTCGAACCGGGACAGACGTATGGCTACACCTTC. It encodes CSVEPGQTYGYTF.